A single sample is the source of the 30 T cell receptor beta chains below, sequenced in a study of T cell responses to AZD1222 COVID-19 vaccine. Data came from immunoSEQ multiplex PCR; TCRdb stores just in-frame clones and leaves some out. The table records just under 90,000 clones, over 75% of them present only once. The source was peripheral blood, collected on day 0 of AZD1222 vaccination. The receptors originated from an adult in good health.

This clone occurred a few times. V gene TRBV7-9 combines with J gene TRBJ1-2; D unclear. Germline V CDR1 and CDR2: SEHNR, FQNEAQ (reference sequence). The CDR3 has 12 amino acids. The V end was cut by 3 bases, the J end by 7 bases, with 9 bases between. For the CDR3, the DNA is TGTGCCAGCAGCTTGAGCGTGGTTGGCTACACCTTC. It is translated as CASSLSVVGYTF.

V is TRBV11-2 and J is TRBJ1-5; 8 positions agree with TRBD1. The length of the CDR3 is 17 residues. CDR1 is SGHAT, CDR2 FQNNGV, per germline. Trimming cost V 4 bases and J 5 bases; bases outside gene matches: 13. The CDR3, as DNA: TGTGCCAGCAGCTCCGGAGGGGCACAGGGGGACCATCAGCCCCAGCATTTT. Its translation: CASSSGGAQGDHQPQHF.

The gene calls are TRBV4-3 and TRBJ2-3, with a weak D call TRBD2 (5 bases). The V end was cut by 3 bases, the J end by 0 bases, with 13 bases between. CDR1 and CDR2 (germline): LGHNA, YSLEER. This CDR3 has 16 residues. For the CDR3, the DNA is TGCGCCAGCAGCCAGGGCTGGGGAGCCAGCACAGATACGCAGTATTTT. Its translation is CASSQGWGASTDTQYF.

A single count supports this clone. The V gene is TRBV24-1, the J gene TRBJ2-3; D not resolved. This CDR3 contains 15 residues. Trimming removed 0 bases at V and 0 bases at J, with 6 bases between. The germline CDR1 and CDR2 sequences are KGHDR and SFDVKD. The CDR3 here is CATSDLPGSTDTQYF. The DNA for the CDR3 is TGTGCCACCAGTGATTTGCCCGGGAGCACAGATACGCAGTATTTT.

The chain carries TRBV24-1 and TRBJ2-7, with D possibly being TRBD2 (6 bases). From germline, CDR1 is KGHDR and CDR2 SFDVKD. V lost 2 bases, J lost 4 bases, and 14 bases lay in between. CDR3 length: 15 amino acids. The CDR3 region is CATSDYVAGRYEQYF. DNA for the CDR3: TGTGCCACCAGTGATTACGTCGCCGGGAGATACGAGCAGTACTTC.

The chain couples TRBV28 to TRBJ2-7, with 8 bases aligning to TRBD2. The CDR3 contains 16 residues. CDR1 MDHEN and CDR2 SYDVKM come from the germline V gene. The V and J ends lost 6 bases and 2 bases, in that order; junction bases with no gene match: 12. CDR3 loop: CASSPVLAGGAYEQYF. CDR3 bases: TGTGCCAGCAGCCCAGTGTTGGCGGGAGGAGCCTACGAGCAGTACTTC.

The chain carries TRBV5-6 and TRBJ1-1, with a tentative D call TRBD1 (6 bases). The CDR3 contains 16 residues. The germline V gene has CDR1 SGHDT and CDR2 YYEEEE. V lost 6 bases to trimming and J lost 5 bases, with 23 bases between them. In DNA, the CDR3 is TGTGCCAGCACCACCAGTGGGGGGGCGCAGAATACTGAAGCTTTCTTT. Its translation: CASTTSGGAQNTEAFF.

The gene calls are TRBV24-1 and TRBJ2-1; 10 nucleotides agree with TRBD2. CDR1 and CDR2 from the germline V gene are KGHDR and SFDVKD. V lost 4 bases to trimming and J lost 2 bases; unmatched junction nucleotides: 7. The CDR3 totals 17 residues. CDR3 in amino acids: CATSDPLAGETYNEQFF. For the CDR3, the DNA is TGTGCCACCAGTGACCCGCTAGCGGGAGAGACCTACAATGAGCAGTTCTTC.

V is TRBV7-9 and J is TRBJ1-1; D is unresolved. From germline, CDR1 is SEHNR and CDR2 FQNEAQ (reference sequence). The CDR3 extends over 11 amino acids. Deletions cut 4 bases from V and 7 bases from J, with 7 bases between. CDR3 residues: CASSSGVEAFF. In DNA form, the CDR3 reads TGTGCCAGCAGCTCAGGAGTTGAAGCTTTCTTT.

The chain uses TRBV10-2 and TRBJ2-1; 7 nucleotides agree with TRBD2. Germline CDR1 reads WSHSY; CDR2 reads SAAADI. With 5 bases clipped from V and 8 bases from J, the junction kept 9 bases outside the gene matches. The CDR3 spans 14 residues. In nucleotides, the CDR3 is TGCGCCAGCAGTCCCATTTCGGGAGGTGATGAGCAGTTCTTC. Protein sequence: CASSPISGGDEQFF.

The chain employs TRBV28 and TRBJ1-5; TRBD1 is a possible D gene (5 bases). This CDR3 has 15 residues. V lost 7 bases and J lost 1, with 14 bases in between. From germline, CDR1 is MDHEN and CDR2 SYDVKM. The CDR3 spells CASKDGGLSNQPQHF. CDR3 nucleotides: TGTGCCAGCAAGGACGGGGGACTGAGCAATCAGCCCCAGCATTTT.

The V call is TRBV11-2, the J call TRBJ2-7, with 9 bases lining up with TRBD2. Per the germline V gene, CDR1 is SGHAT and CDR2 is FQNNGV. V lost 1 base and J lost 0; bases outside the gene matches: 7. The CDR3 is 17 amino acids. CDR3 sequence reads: CASSLVASGGSSYEQYF. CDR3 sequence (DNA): TGTGCCAGCAGCTTAGTAGCCAGCGGGGGGAGCTCCTACGAGCAGTACTTC.

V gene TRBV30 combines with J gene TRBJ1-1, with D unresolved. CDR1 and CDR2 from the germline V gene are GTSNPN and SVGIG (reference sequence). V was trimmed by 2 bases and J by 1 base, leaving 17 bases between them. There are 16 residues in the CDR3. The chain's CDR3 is CAWSPVRAGQNTEAFF. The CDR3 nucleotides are TGTGCCTGGAGTCCCGTGAGGGCAGGCCAGAACACTGAAGCTTTCTTT.

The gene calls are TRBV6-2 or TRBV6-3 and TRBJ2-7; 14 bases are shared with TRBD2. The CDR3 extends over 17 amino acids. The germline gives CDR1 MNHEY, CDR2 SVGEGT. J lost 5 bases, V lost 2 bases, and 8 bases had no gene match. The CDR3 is CASSYPLGTSGSHEQYF. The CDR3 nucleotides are TGTGCCAGCAGTTACCCCTTAGGGACTAGCGGGAGCCACGAGCAGTACTTC.

The CDR3 spells CSVVQGEGSYEQYF. The CDR3 nucleotides are TGCAGCGTAGTACAGGGGGAAGGTTCCTACGAGCAGTACTTC. The J gene is TRBJ2-7, the V gene TRBV29-1; 8 nucleotides line up with TRBD1. Germline V gene data show CDR1 as SQVTM and CDR2 as ANQGSEA. V was clipped by 6 bases and J by 1 base; unmatched bases: 8. The CDR3 covers 14 residues.

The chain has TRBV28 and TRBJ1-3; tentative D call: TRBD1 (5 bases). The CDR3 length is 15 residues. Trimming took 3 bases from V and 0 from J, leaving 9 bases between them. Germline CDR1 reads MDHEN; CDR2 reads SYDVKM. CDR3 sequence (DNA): TGTGCCAGCAGTTTTGGGCAGGGCTCTGGAAACACCATATATTTT. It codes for CASSFGQGSGNTIYF.

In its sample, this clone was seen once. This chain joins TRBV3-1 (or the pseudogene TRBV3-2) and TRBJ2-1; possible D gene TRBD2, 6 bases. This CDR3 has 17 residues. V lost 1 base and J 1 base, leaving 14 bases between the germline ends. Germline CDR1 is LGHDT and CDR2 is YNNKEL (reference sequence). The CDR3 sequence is CASSQVFTRGSYNEQFF. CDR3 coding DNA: TGTGCCAGCAGCCAAGTATTTACGCGGGGTTCCTACAATGAGCAGTTCTTC.

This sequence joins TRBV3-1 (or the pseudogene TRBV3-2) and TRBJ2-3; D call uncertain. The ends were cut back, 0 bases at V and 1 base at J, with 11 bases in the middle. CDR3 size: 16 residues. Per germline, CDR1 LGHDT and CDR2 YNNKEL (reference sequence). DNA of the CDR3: TGTGCCAGCAGCCAAGAGTTTCAGGCCCGCACAGATACGCAGTATTTT. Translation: CASSQEFQARTDTQYF.

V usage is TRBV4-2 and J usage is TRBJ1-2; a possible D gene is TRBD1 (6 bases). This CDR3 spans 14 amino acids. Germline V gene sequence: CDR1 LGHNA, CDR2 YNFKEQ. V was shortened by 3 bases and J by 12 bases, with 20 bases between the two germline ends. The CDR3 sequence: CASSQGLIGGHDTF. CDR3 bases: TGTGCCAGCAGCCAGGGGCTTATAGGGGGGCACGACACCTTC.

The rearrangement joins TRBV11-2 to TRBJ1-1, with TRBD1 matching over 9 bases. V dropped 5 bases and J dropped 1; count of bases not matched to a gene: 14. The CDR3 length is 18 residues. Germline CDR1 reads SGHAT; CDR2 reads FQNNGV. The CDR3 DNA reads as TGTGCCAGCAGCCAAATCCTGGGACAGGGAAGATCGAACACTGAAGCTTTCTTT. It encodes CASSQILGQGRSNTEAFF.

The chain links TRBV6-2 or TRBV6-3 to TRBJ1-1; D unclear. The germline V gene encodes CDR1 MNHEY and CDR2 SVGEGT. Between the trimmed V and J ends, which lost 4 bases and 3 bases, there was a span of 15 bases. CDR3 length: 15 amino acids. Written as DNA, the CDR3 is TGTGCCAGCAGTTTCGTGGGAGGAGGGTACACTGAAGCTTTCTTT. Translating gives CASSFVGGGYTEAFF.

The CDR3 spells CASSLEATVHEQYF. CDR3 DNA sequence: TGTGCCAGCAGCTTAGAAGCCACGGTCCACGAGCAGTACTTC. The chain has TRBV11-2 and TRBJ2-7; D gene uncertain. CDR1 SGHAT and CDR2 FQNNGV come from the germline V gene. This CDR3 has 14 residues. Trimming pared 0 bases from V and 5 bases from J, leaving 11 bases between.

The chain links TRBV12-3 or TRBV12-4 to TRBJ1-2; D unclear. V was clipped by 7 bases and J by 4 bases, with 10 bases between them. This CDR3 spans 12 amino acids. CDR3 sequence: CASTPGFYGYTF. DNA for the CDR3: TGTGCCAGCACTCCGGGGTTCTATGGCTACACCTTC.

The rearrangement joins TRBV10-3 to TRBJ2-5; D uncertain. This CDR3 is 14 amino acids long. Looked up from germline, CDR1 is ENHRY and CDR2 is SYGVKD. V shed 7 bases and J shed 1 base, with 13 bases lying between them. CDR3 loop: CAIKSTASQETQYF. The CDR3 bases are TGTGCCATCAAGAGTACGGCGAGCCAAGAGACCCAGTACTTC.

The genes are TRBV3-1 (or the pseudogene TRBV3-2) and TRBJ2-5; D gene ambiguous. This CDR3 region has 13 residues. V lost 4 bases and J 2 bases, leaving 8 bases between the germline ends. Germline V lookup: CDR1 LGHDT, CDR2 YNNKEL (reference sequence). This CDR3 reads CASSPTQQETQYF. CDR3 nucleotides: TGTGCCAGCAGCCCTACACAACAAGAGACCCAGTACTTC.

The CDR3 bases are TGTGCCACCTCCTCCGGGACAGAGTCCTACAATGAGCAGTTCTTC. This sequence encodes CATSSGTESYNEQFF. The chain uses TRBV19 and TRBJ2-1; 7 bases line up with TRBD1. Losses at the gene ends were 10 bases for V and 1 base for J; bases not matched to a gene: 10. CDR3 length: 15 residues. Germline assignment: CDR1 LNHDA and CDR2 SQIVND (reference sequence). The whole variable domain, filled in from reference TRBV19 and TRBJ2-1, reads DGGITQSPKYLFRKEGQNVTLSCEQNLNHDAMYWYRQDPGQGLRLIYYSQIVNDFQKGDIAEGYSVSREKKESFPLTVTSAQKNPTAFYLCATSSGTESYNEQFFGPGTRLTVL.

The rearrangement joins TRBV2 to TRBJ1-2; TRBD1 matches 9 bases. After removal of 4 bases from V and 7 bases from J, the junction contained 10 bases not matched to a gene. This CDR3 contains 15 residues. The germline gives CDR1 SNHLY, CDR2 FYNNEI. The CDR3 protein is CASSVMGQGEGGYTF. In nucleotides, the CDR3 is TGTGCCAGCAGTGTTATGGGACAGGGAGAAGGTGGCTACACCTTC.

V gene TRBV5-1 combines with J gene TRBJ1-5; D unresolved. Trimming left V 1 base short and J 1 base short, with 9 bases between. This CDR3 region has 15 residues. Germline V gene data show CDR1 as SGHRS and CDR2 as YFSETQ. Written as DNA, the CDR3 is TGCGCCAGCAGCTTGCTATCCGGGAGCAATCAGCCCCAGCATTTT. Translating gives CASSLLSGSNQPQHF.

The CDR3 is CASSPPNNYGYTF. For the CDR3, the DNA is TGCGCCAGCAGCCCCCCCAACAACTATGGCTACACCTTC. The V gene is TRBV5-1, the J gene TRBJ1-2; D uncertain. Trimming stripped 4 bases from V and 2 bases from J, with 9 bases between. The germline V gene has CDR1 SGHRS and CDR2 YFSETQ. This CDR3 contains 13 residues.

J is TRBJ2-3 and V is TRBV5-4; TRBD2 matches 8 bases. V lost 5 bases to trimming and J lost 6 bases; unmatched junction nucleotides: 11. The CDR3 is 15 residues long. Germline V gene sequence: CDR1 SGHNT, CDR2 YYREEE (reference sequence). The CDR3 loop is CASRPAGGTRDTQYF. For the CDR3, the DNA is TGTGCCAGCAGGCCGGCGGGAGGAACGAGGGATACGCAGTATTTT.